This is a list of T cell receptor beta chains from one sample in a study of shared clonotypes between healthy human individuals. The repertoire was sequenced with immunoSEQ multiplex PCR; TCRdb's copy has only in-frame clones and lacks some. This table holds some 2,500,000 clones, 93% found once. What was sequenced was naive CD4+ T cells from PBMCs. The origin of the receptors is a man between 18 and 29 years old in good health. Some clones in this sample may be carry-over from other donors' samples. The CDR3 runs from the conserved cysteine through the conserved F or W. D genes are given only for firm matches. Clone size is not always given. Where it is, it says once, few, many or a class for expanded clones.

>.|.|TRBV7-3|TRBJ2-5
TGTGCCAGCAGCCCTGGACAGTCCGAGACCCAGTACTTC
CASSPGQSETQYF
>.|TRBD2|TRBV7-9|TRBJ2-1
TGTGCCAGCAGCCGCGGGACTAGCGGTTACAATGAGCAGTTCTTC
CASSRGTSGYNEQFF
>.|.|TRBV6-1|TRBJ2-7
TGTGCCAGCAGTCAGGGCGCCTACGAGCAGTACTTC
CASSQGAYEQYF
>.|TRBD2|TRBV5-4|TRBJ2-7
TGTGCCAGCAGCTTAGCGGGAAGAGGCGAGCAGTACTTC
CASSLAGRGEQYF
>once|TRBD2|TRBV27|TRBJ2-7
TGTGCCAGCAGTTTATCTGGTCCCGGGACTAGCGGGAGCTCCTACGAGCAGTACTTC
CASSLSGPGTSGSSYEQYF
>.|.|TRBV25-1|TRBJ1-4
TGTGCCAGCAGTGAATACAGGCCAACTAATGAAAAACTGTTTTTT
CASSEYRPTNEKLFF
>.|.|TRBV13|TRBJ2-7
TGTGCCAGCAGCTGGACAGCCCTCATCCGGGGCGAGCAGTACTTC
CASSWTALIRGEQYF
>.|.|TRBV28|TRBJ2-2
TGTGCCAGCAGTTATGTGGGCAGGGCTAAAACCGGGGAGCTGTTTTTT
CASSYVGRAKTGELFF
>.|.|TRBV6-5|TRBJ2-5
TGTGCCAGCAGTCGCAGGACAGTCCAAGAGACCCAGTACTTC
CASSRRTVQETQYF
>.|.|TRBV28|TRBJ2-6
TGTGCCAGCAGTTTATTGACAGGAGGGGCCAACGTCCTGACTTTC
CASSLLTGGANVLTF
>.|.|TRBV28|TRBJ1-2
TGTGCCAGCAGTTTCGGGGACAACTATGGCTACACCTTC
CASSFGDNYGYTF
>.|.|TRBV5-4|TRBJ1-4
TGTGCCAGCAGCTTGAACAGTGGGGGGGGAAAACTGTTTTTT
CASSLNSGGGKLFF
>.|.|TRBV15|TRBJ1-4
TGTGCCACCAGCAGAGTGAGGGCAGGGGACACAACTAATGAAAAACTGTTTTTT
CATSRVRAGDTTNEKLFF
>once|.|TRBV15|TRBJ1-1
TGTGCCACCAGCATAAGTCGAGGGGAGGGGTGGCCTGAAGCTTTCTTT
CATSISRGEGWPEAFF
>.|.|TRBV20-1|TRBJ2-3
TGCAGTGCCCGAAGAGGTACGCAGTATTTT
CSARRGTQYF
>once|.|TRBV28|TRBJ2-7
TGTGCCAGCAGTCCCCCCCTGTACTTCCCAGGGTGGTACTTC
CASSPPLYFPGWYF
>.|TRBD2|TRBV4-3|TRBJ2-3
TGCGCCAGCAGCCTCGAACTAGCGGGAGTCACAGATACGCAGTATTTT
CASSLELAGVTDTQYF
>.|.|TRBV19|TRBJ1-4
TGTGCCAGTAGTATGACAGGCGGTCTGAGTGAAAAACTGTTTTTT
CASSMTGGLSEKLFF